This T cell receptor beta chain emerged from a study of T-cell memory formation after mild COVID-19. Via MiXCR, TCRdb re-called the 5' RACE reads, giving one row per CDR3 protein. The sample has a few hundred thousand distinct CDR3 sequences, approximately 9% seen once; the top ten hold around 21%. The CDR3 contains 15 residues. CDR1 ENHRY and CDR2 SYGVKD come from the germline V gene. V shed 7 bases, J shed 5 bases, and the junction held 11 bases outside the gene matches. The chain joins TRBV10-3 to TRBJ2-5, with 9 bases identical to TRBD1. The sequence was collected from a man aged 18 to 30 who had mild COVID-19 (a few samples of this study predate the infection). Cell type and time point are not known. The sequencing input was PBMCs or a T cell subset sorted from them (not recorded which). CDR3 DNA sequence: TGTGCCATCACCCCCGGGACAGGGAACCTCGAGACCCAGTACTTC. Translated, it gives CAITPGTGNLETQYF.